These 26 T cell receptor beta chains were all obtained from the same sample, sequenced in a study of OX40 agonist ivuxolimab in advanced cancers. The data were produced by immunoSEQ multiplex PCR, yet TCRdb's version contains in-frame clones alone and is incomplete. The data hold tens of thousands of clones, with 75% to 95% observed a single time. The sample here was CD4+ or CD8+ T cells sorted from blood, taken in a trial of the OX40 agonist ivuxolimab. Receptor source: an adult with an advanced solid tumor such as melanoma, head and neck, liver or kidney cancer.

This rearrangement joins TRBV5-1 to TRBJ2-2, with D uncertain. V shed 4 bases and J shed 6 bases, with 13 bases lying between them. The CDR3 loop spans 14 amino acids. CDR1 and CDR2 from the germline V gene are SGHRS and YFSETQ. Written as DNA, the CDR3 is TGCGCCAGCAGCCCGCTTGGTGGTCCCGGGGAGCTGTTTTTT. It yields the protein CASSPLGGPGELFF.

The V and J genes are TRBV2 and TRBJ1-5; D gene ambiguous. The germline CDR1 and CDR2 sequences are SNHLY and FYNNEI. Trimming removed 4 bases at V and 4 bases at J, with 8 bases between. This CDR3 spans 13 amino acids. This CDR3 is CASSATPNQPQHF. CDR3 in DNA: TGTGCCAGCAGTGCGACCCCAAATCAGCCCCAGCATTTT.

The rearrangement joins TRBV5-6 to TRBJ2-3; TRBD2 aligns across 12 bases. The CDR3 runs 16 residues. Germline trimming cut 3 bases from V and 4 bases from J; bases unmatched to any gene: 6. Looked up from germline, CDR1 is SGHDT and CDR2 is YYEEEE. This chain's CDR3 is CASSSSGRARPDTQYF. In nucleotides, the CDR3 is TGTGCCAGCAGCTCTAGCGGGAGGGCCCGACCAGATACGCAGTATTTT.

The chain uses TRBV5-1 and TRBJ2-1, with D possibly TRBD2 on 6 matching bases. The germline CDR1 and CDR2 sequences are SGHRS and YFSETQ. V was trimmed by 0 bases and J by 8 bases, leaving 12 bases between them. The CDR3 covers 14 residues. Here the CDR3 reads CASSLASGRHEQFF. CDR3 in DNA: TGCGCCAGCAGCTTGGCCTCAGGGAGGCATGAGCAGTTCTTC.

The chain joins TRBV30 to TRBJ1-2; possible D gene TRBD1, 6 bases. Per germline, CDR1 GTSNPN and CDR2 SVGIG (reference sequence). The germline V and J ends were trimmed by 0 bases and 8 bases, with 13 bases remaining between them. This CDR3 has 13 residues. The chain's CDR3 is CAWSVGGTNGYTF. CDR3 sequence (DNA): TGTGCCTGGAGTGTAGGGGGGACCAACGGCTACACCTTC.

CDR3 DNA: TGTGCCAGCTCACCACCAACCGGGTGGCTTCCAGATACGCAGTATTTT. Translated, it gives CASSPPTGWLPDTQYF. The V call is TRBV18, the J call TRBJ2-3; D gene uncertain. Trimming took off 0 bases at V and 4 bases at J, with 14 bases between the two ends. This CDR3 comprises 16 residues. The germline V gene encodes CDR1 KGHSH and CDR2 LQKENI.

The V call is TRBV7-2, the J call TRBJ1-3; D is uncertain. The CDR3 consists of 14 residues. V gave up 0 bases and J gave up 6 bases, with 9 bases separating them. The germline V gene encodes CDR1 SGHTA and CDR2 FQGNSA. The CDR3 loop is CASSLANRENTIYF. The CDR3 nucleotides read TGTGCCAGCAGCTTAGCGAATCGGGAAAACACCATATATTTT.

This sequence joins TRBV27 and TRBJ1-5; TRBD1 might be the D (6 bases). This CDR3 spans 13 amino acids. CDR1 MNHEY and CDR2 SMNVEV come from the germline V gene (reference sequence). Trimming left V 3 bases short and J 4 bases short, with 7 bases between. This CDR3 reads CASSFQGNQPQHF. CDR3 nucleotides: TGTGCCAGCAGTTTCCAGGGGAATCAGCCCCAGCATTTT.

This chain connects TRBV5-1 to TRBJ1-1; D is perhaps TRBD1 (5 bases). The V gene lost 0 bases and the J gene lost 7 bases, with 13 bases spanning the gap. The CDR3 covers 14 residues. In germline, CDR1 is SGHRS, CDR2 YFSETQ. The CDR3 here is CASSLDGHSNEAFF. The CDR3, as DNA: TGCGCCAGCAGCTTGGATGGACACTCAAATGAAGCTTTCTTT.

Comment on this clone: In the same sample, other DNA sequences code for this CDR3. The V gene is TRBV7-8, the J gene TRBJ2-1; D gene unclear. This CDR3 spans 15 amino acids. Deletions cut 1 base from V and 7 bases from J, with 14 bases between. Germline V gene sequence: CDR1 SGHVS, CDR2 FQNEAQ. This chain's CDR3 is CASSLGRAPWNEQFF. In DNA, the CDR3 is TGTGCCAGCAGCTTAGGTCGGGCTCCTTGGAATGAGCAGTTCTTC. Full variable domain (missing parts from reference TRBV7-8 and TRBJ2-1): GAGVSQSPRYKVAKRGQDVALRCDPISGHVSLFWYQQALGQGPEFLTYFQNEAQLDKSGLPSDRFFAERPEGSVSTLKIQRTQQEDSAVYLCASSLGRAPWNEQFFGPGTRLTVL.

The DNA of the CDR3 is TGTGCCAGCAAAGGACAGGGGGTCGTCGAGCAGTACTTC. It translates to CASKGQGVVEQYF. V gene TRBV6-5 combines with J gene TRBJ2-7; 10 bases line up with TRBD1. V shed 7 bases and J 6 bases; nucleotides not matched to a gene: 6. Germline loops: CDR1 MNHEY, CDR2 SVGAGI. The CDR3 loop spans 13 amino acids.

This clone was counted between two and nine times. The chain carries TRBV30 and TRBJ1-5; 8 bases are shared with TRBD1. The CDR3 sequence is 15 residues long. CDR1 is GTSNPN, CDR2 SVGIG, per germline (reference sequence). V shed 2 bases, J shed 6 bases, and the junction held 9 bases outside the gene matches. The CDR3 DNA is TGTGCCTGGAGTCATGGACAGGGTAGCGTTCAGCCCCAGCATTTT. Translating it yields CAWSHGQGSVQPQHF.

The chain employs TRBV28 and TRBJ2-1; no definite D call. Germline loops: CDR1 MDHEN, CDR2 SYDVKM. V was cut by 6 bases and J by 0 bases, with 12 bases left in between. The CDR3 spans 15 residues. CDR3 in amino acids: CASSETLSSYNEQFF. Written as DNA, the CDR3 is TGTGCCAGCAGCGAGACGCTAAGCTCCTACAATGAGCAGTTCTTC. The entire variable domain, with the rest obtained from reference TRBV28 and TRBJ2-1, is as follows: DVKVTQSSRYLVKRTGEKVFLECVQDMDHENMFWYRQDPGLGLRLIYFSYDVKMKEKGDIPEGYSVSREKKERFSLILESASTNQTSMYLCASSETLSSYNEQFFGPGTRLTVL.

The V call is TRBV27, the J call TRBJ2-3, with D possibly matching TRBD2 (6 bases). Trimming cost V 4 bases and J 2 bases, with 19 bases left between them. Germline V gene sequence: CDR1 MNHEY, CDR2 SMNVEV (reference sequence). The CDR3 runs 17 residues. Written as DNA, the CDR3 is TGTGCCAGCAGTTACCGGATAGCGGAGAAGTCCACAGATACGCAGTATTTT. Translating it yields CASSYRIAEKSTDTQYF.

The chain joins TRBV28 to TRBJ1-4, with no clear D. Germline assignment: CDR1 MDHEN and CDR2 SYDVKM. The CDR3 consists of 12 residues. V lost 1 base and J 7 bases, leaving 4 bases between the germline ends. The DNA of the CDR3 is TGTGCCAGCAGTTTATCAAGTGAAAAACTGTTTTTT. Its translation: CASSLSSEKLFF.

The chain links TRBV20-1 to TRBJ1-5; 8 positions agree with TRBD1. The CDR3 is 11 amino acids. In germline, CDR1 is DFQATT, CDR2 SNEGSKA (reference sequence). The V segment lost 6 bases and the J segment 11 bases; nucleotides outside the gene matches: 6. CDR3 sequence: CSAQGQAAQHF. CDR3 DNA sequence: TGCAGTGCGCAGGGACAGGCCGCCCAGCATTTT.

J is TRBJ1-1 and V is TRBV25-1, with D perhaps TRBD1 (5 bases). The CDR3 runs 14 residues. The V and J ends lost 5 bases and 1 base respectively, with 11 bases between them. Germline assignment: CDR1 MGHDK and CDR2 SYGVNS. The CDR3, as DNA: TGTGCCAGCAGTAGGTGGGGCCCGAACACTGAAGCTTTCTTT. Its protein product is CASSRWGPNTEAFF.

This chain joins TRBV6-1 and TRBJ1-2, with TRBD1 as a possible D gene (6 bases). The germline V gene encodes CDR1 MNHNS and CDR2 SASEGT. CDR3 size: 18 residues. The V end was cut by 2 bases, the J end by 2 bases, with 21 bases between. DNA of the CDR3: TGTGCCAGCAGTGAAAGTGCGGAAACAGGGAGAGAGAACTATGGCTACACCTTC. It encodes CASSESAETGRENYGYTF.

Note on this clone: The junction differs from germline at one of its ends, possibly a read error. The chain has TRBV6-5 and TRBJ1-2; 7 bases align to TRBD1. There are 15 residues in the CDR3. Germline V lookup: CDR1 MNHEY, CDR2 SVGAGI. CDR3 amino acids: CASSSTGRGNSGYTF. The DNA for the CDR3 is TGTGCCAGCAGCTCGACAGGGAGGGGGAACTCTGGCTACACCTTC.

The chain links TRBV10-2 to TRBJ1-2, with 7 bases lining up with TRBD1. The V and J ends lost 5 bases and 5 bases, in that order; junction bases with no gene match: 14. The CDR3 has 16 residues. CDR1 is WSHSY and CDR2 is SAAADI in the germline V gene. The CDR3 sequence: CASSPYFDRDVYGYTF. DNA for the CDR3: TGCGCCAGCAGTCCCTACTTCGACAGGGACGTATATGGCTACACCTTC.

This clone was counted a few times. The chain joins TRBV7-6 to TRBJ2-7, with D possibly matching TRBD1 (5 bases). CDR1 and CDR2 (germline): SGHVS, FNYEAQ. This CDR3 spans 14 amino acids. Between the trimmed V and J ends, which lost 4 bases and 6 bases, there was a span of 16 bases. CDR3 loop: CASSSRVPGSEQYF. CDR3 coding DNA: TGTGCCAGCAGCTCCAGGGTCCCCGGATCCGAGCAGTACTTC.

The chain links TRBV7-3 to TRBJ2-5; possible D gene TRBD1, 5 bases. The CDR3 extends over 13 amino acids. Germline V gives CDR1 SGHTA, CDR2 FQGTGA. The germline V and J ends were trimmed by 2 bases and 5 bases, with 9 bases remaining between them. Here the CDR3 reads CASSLFQGETQYF. The CDR3 DNA reads as TGTGCCAGCAGCTTATTCCAGGGTGAGACCCAGTACTTC.

J is TRBJ2-2 and V is TRBV6-5, with TRBD2 matching 9 bases. Losses at the gene ends were 2 bases for V and 7 bases for J; bases not matched to a gene: 8. Per germline, CDR1 MNHEY and CDR2 SVGAGI. This CDR3 has 16 amino acids. The CDR3 DNA is TGTGCCAGCAGTTACGGGGCTAGCGGGATGGGCGGGGAGCTGTTTTTT. As protein: CASSYGASGMGGELFF.

There are a few counts of this clone. The chain employs TRBV6-1 and TRBJ1-1; D is perhaps TRBD1 (5 bases). This CDR3 comprises 15 residues. V dropped 0 bases and J dropped 5 bases, with 13 bases sitting between them. Germline V gene sequence: CDR1 MNHNS, CDR2 SASEGT. The CDR3 spells CASSEAPGKGTEAFF. CDR3 nucleotides: TGTGCCAGCAGTGAAGCGCCAGGGAAGGGGACTGAAGCTTTCTTT.

The chain combines TRBV10-3 with TRBJ2-5; 7 bases fit TRBD1. The CDR3 runs 13 residues. In germline, CDR1 is ENHRY, CDR2 SYGVKD. The V segment lost 4 bases and the J segment 1 base; nucleotides outside the gene matches: 0. Here the CDR3 reads CAISAGGQETQYF. In DNA form, the CDR3 reads TGTGCCATCAGTGCAGGGGGCCAAGAGACCCAGTACTTC.

The genes are TRBV28 and TRBJ2-1, with D unresolved. CDR3 length: 14 residues. The V end lost 8 bases, the J end lost 4 bases, and 15 bases lay between the germline ends. Germline CDR1 reads MDHEN; CDR2 reads SYDVKM. This CDR3 reads CASAGGNWYNEQFF. CDR3 DNA: TGTGCCAGCGCCGGTGGGAACTGGTACAATGAGCAGTTCTTC.